This T cell receptor (beta chain) was obtained from a study of high-grade serous ovarian cancer treatment subgroups. Study at large: Samples averaged roughly 14,000 reads and roughly 7,700 unique TCR beta rearrangements.

The CDR3 is 15 amino acids. The germline V gene has CDR1 LGHNT and CDR2 FRNRAP. Trimming left V 1 base short and J 3 bases short, with 13 bases between. On this clone itself: Its matching antigen is unknown.

Data came from immunoSEQ multiplex PCR; TCRdb stores just in-frame clones and leaves some out. Here the sample spans 7,500 to 10,000 clones, more than 55% being singletons. The tumor samples were collected prior to definitive surgery or chemotherapy. Findings and limits, study-wide: The analyses considered CDR3 and ignored CDR1 and CDR2. Without spatial data, bulk sequencing limits insight into HGSC tumor diversity. Tumors within one patient showed repertoire similarity of roughly 0.1 to 0.8.

Source material: tumor tissue. The chain has TRBV12-5 and TRBJ2-7, with D unclear. The source of this sequence is a human donor with high-grade serous ovarian cancer. DNA of the CDR3: TGTGCTAGTGGTTTGGCCGTGAGACCCGGCTACGAGCAGTACTTC. It codes for CASGLAVRPGYEQYF.